These 27 T cell receptor beta chains originate from one sample sequenced in a study of OX40 agonist ivuxolimab in advanced cancers. TCRdb's table, derived via immunoSEQ multiplex PCR, lists solely in-frame clones and lacks some. The repertoire consists of approximately 78,000 clones, with less than 90% occurring once and the leading ten covering 1%. Here the sequenced sample was CD4+ or CD8+ T cells sorted from blood, taken in a trial of the OX40 agonist ivuxolimab. The receptor set was obtained from an adult with an advanced solid tumor such as melanoma, head and neck, liver or kidney cancer.

The chain joins TRBV5-1 to TRBJ2-1; the match to TRBD1 covers 9 bases. The CDR3 sequence is 15 residues long. J gave up 2 bases and V 4 bases, and 4 bases lay outside the gene matches. Germline V CDR1 and CDR2: SGHRS, YFSETQ. The CDR3 DNA sequence: TGCGCCAGCAGCAAGGACAGGGGCACCTACAATGAGCAGTTCTTC. Protein sequence: CASSKDRGTYNEQFF.

Concerning this clone: This CDR3 is also generated by other DNA sequences in the sample. The chain joins TRBV5-4 to TRBJ2-5; a possible D gene is TRBD1 (6 bases). V lost 5 bases to trimming and J lost 4 bases, with 12 bases between them. Germline CDR1 and CDR2: SGHNT and YYREEE (reference sequence). This CDR3 has 13 amino acids. The CDR3 sequence is CASRIQGSETQYF. Written as DNA, the CDR3 is TGTGCCAGCAGAATACAGGGATCAGAGACCCAGTACTTC.

The chain has TRBV2 and TRBJ2-2, with D possibly TRBD1 on 5 matching bases. Trimming took 2 bases from V and 2 from J, leaving 12 bases between them. The CDR3 consists of 16 residues. CDR1 is SNHLY and CDR2 is FYNNEI in the germline V gene. The CDR3 bases are TGTGCCAGCAGTGAATGGGGCAGGGCTAACACCGGGGAGCTGTTTTTT. It specifies CASSEWGRANTGELFF. The full variable domain, rest sourced from reference TRBV2 and TRBJ2-2, is EPEVTQTPSHQVTQMGQEVILRCVPISNHLYFYWYRQILGQKVEFLVSFYNNEISEKSEIFDDQFSVERPDGSNFTLKIRSTKLEDSAMYFCASSEWGRANTGELFFGEGSRLTVL.

The chain uses TRBV15 and TRBJ1-2, with 7 bases identical to TRBD1. The J segment lost 6 bases and the V segment lost 3 bases, leaving 13 bases of the junction unmatched. The CDR3 runs to 16 residues. Germline V gene lookup returns CDR1 LNHNV and CDR2 YYDKDF (reference sequence). The CDR3 sequence: CATSRAPVQGINGYTF. The DNA for the CDR3 is TGTGCCACCAGCAGGGCTCCAGTACAGGGGATCAATGGCTACACCTTC.

The chain couples TRBV7-8 to TRBJ1-1; tentative D call: TRBD1 (5 bases). Germline V gene sequence: CDR1 SGHVS, CDR2 FQNEAQ. The CDR3 is 14 amino acids. V gave up 5 bases and J gave up 5 bases, with 15 bases separating them. The CDR3 DNA is TGTGCCAGCAGCACGACGGGGGGGGATACTGAAGCTTTCTTT. This codes for CASSTTGGDTEAFF.

The V and J genes are TRBV18 and TRBJ2-3; D is possibly TRBD2 (6 bases). The CDR3 sequence is 15 residues long. The germline V gene encodes CDR1 KGHSH and CDR2 LQKENI. Trimming stripped 1 base from V and 0 bases from J, with 8 bases between. The CDR3 bases are TGTGCCAGCTCACCACGGAGGGGAAGCACAGATACGCAGTATTTT. Translation gives CASSPRRGSTDTQYF.

The genes are TRBV5-1 and TRBJ2-5; D gene unclear. Germline CDR1 SGHRS, CDR2 YFSETQ. V lost 0 bases and J lost 1, with 7 bases in between. The CDR3 sequence is 14 residues long. CDR3 protein: CASSLVSFQETQYF. The CDR3 bases are TGCGCCAGCAGCTTGGTCAGCTTCCAAGAGACCCAGTACTTC.

The table lists this clone with a few counts. This chain connects TRBV25-1 to TRBJ1-2; 8 bases are a match to TRBD1. J was trimmed by 8 bases and V by 6 bases; bases with no gene match: 5. CDR1 MGHDK and CDR2 SYGVNS come from the germline V gene. The CDR3 length is 12 residues. The CDR3: CASRTGGGGYTF. The CDR3 nucleotides read TGTGCCAGCAGAACAGGGGGGGGCGGCTACACCTTC.

V and J are TRBV27 and TRBJ2-1, with 9 bases aligning to TRBD2. V shed 5 bases, J shed 12 bases, and the junction held 11 bases outside the gene matches. Germline V lookup: CDR1 MNHEY, CDR2 SMNVEV (reference sequence). The CDR3 spans 14 residues. CDR3 sequence reads: CASSQAGGYARQFF. The CDR3 coding sequence is TGTGCCAGCAGTCAAGCGGGAGGTTATGCGAGGCAGTTCTTC.

The rearrangement joins TRBV2 to TRBJ1-2, with D uncertain. Trimming took off 8 bases at V and 5 bases at J, with 15 bases between the two ends. The CDR3 is made up of 13 amino acids. CDR1 is SNHLY and CDR2 is FYNNEI in the germline V gene. In DNA, the CDR3 is TGTGCCAGCTCAATAGGGTGGCGTTATGGCTACACCTTC. Protein sequence: CASSIGWRYGYTF.

The rearrangement links TRBV19 to TRBJ2-6; no clear D gene. V lost 1 base, J lost 0 bases, and 7 bases lay in between. The CDR3 is 16 residues long. Germline CDR1 is LNHDA and CDR2 is SQIVND (reference sequence). The CDR3: CASSIATLSGANVLTF. In nucleotides, the CDR3 is TGTGCCAGTAGTATAGCAACCCTCTCTGGGGCCAACGTCCTGACTTTC.

This clone was observed a single time. The V call is TRBV19, the J call TRBJ1-1, with D maybe TRBD1 (5 bases). CDR1 LNHDA and CDR2 SQIVND come from the germline V gene (reference sequence). This CDR3 has 15 amino acids. The V gene lost 4 bases and the J gene lost 3 bases, with 15 bases spanning the gap. The CDR3: CASSTTGGVYTEAFF. The CDR3 coding sequence is TGTGCCAGTAGTACCACAGGAGGGGTTTACACTGAAGCTTTCTTT.

The chain recombines TRBV9 with TRBJ1-3; a weak D match, TRBD1 (6 bases). Trimming took 0 bases from V and 6 from J, leaving 19 bases between them. In germline, CDR1 is SGDLS, CDR2 YYNGEE. There are 17 residues in the CDR3. Here the CDR3 DNA reads TGTGCCAGCAGCGTAGCTACCGGGCAGGGGAGCTTAAACACCATATATTTT. Translating it yields CASSVATGQGSLNTIYF.

The sample holds one count of this clone. This rearrangement joins TRBV28 to TRBJ2-7, with a possible D match to TRBD2 (6 bases). Germline V gives CDR1 MDHEN, CDR2 SYDVKM. This CDR3 contains 13 residues. V lost 4 bases and J 6 bases, leaving 13 bases between the germline ends. CDR3 DNA: TGTGCCAGCAGTTCACCGGGGCGGGGCGAGCAGTACTTC. Protein sequence: CASSSPGRGEQYF.

The chain links TRBV2 to TRBJ2-7; TRBD1 might be the D (5 bases). With 6 bases removed from V and 0 bases from J, the gap between germline ends came to 15 bases. Germline CDR1 SNHLY, CDR2 FYNNEI. The CDR3 is made up of 15 amino acids. In DNA, the CDR3 is TGTGCCAGCAGCAAGGACAATTGGAGCTCCTACGAGCAGTACTTC. Its translation: CASSKDNWSSYEQYF.

The chain carries TRBV4-2 and TRBJ1-1; D unclear. The germline V gene has CDR1 LGHNA and CDR2 YNFKEQ. V lost 0 bases and J lost 1, with 9 bases in between. The CDR3 totals 15 residues. CDR3 loop: CASSQEVSGNTEAFF. CDR3 nucleotide sequence: TGTGCCAGCAGCCAAGAGGTTTCAGGGAACACTGAAGCTTTCTTT.

The chain links TRBV11-2 to TRBJ2-1; D call uncertain. CDR1 and CDR2 (germline): SGHAT, FQNNGV. The CDR3 totals 17 residues. The germline V and J ends were trimmed by 2 bases and 2 bases, with 16 bases remaining between them. The CDR3 nucleotides read TGTGCCAGCAGCTTACTGGGCTCCCACGTTACCTACAATGAGCAGTTCTTC. It encodes CASSLLGSHVTYNEQFF.

This chain connects TRBV28 to TRBJ1-1; 8 bases line up with TRBD1. V lost 5 bases and J lost 4; bases outside the gene matches: 9. Germline V gene sequence: CDR1 MDHEN, CDR2 SYDVKM. CDR3 length equals 15 residues. CDR3 coding DNA: TGTGCCAGCAGTCCGCAGACAGGGGCTGGCACTGAAGCTTTCTTT. Translating it yields CASSPQTGAGTEAFF.

This clone was seen a single time. The V call is TRBV14, the J call TRBJ2-5, with D perhaps TRBD2 (5 bases). This CDR3 region has 15 residues. Trimming left V 0 bases short and J 9 bases short, with 17 bases between. The V gene's germline CDR1 is SGHDN and CDR2 FVKESK. The chain's CDR3 is CASSQDLFGIVAQYF. The CDR3 nucleotides are TGTGCCAGCAGCCAAGATTTGTTCGGGATTGTCGCCCAGTACTTC.

The chain joins TRBV19 to TRBJ1-2, with a possible D match to TRBD1 (5 bases). The germline V and J ends were trimmed by 5 bases and 10 bases, with 17 bases remaining between them. This CDR3 has 13 residues. Germline V CDR1 and CDR2: LNHDA, SQIVND (reference sequence). In DNA, the CDR3 is TGTGCCAGTAGTCCCCCGGGGGTCAATGACTACACCTTC. Translating gives CASSPPGVNDYTF.

This clone was picked up a small number of times. The V and J genes are TRBV7-9 and TRBJ2-6, with no clear D. Germline-derived CDR1 and CDR2 are SEHNR and FQNEAQ (reference sequence). Trimming took 5 bases from V and 12 from J, leaving 2 bases between them. The CDR3 extends over 9 amino acids. CDR3 sequence (DNA): TGTGCCAGCAGCGGCGTCCTGACTTTC. This gives the protein CASSGVLTF.

This chain links TRBV7-9 with TRBJ2-3, with TRBD2 identical over 7 bases. V shed 5 bases, J shed 0 bases, and the junction held 5 bases outside the gene matches. CDR3 length: 15 residues. Per germline, CDR1 SEHNR and CDR2 FQNEAQ (reference sequence). CDR3 nucleotide sequence: TGTGCCAGCAGCCCTGCGGGAGCTAGCACAGATACGCAGTATTTT. This gives the protein CASSPAGASTDTQYF. Complete variable domain (other parts from reference TRBV7-9 and TRBJ2-3): DTGVSQNPRHKITKRGQNVTFRCDPISEHNRLYWYRQTLGQGPEFLTYFQNEAQLEKSRLLSDRFSAERPKGSFSTLEIQRTEQGDSAMYLCASSPAGASTDTQYFGPGTRLTVL.

V gene TRBV4-1 combines with J gene TRBJ2-1, with D perhaps given as TRBD1 or TRBD2 (5 bases each). The germline V gene has CDR1 MGHRA and CDR2 YSYEKL. The CDR3 has 14 residues. The V end was cut by 5 bases, the J end by 6 bases, with 14 bases between. CDR3 amino acids: CASSVRSGPNEQFF. The CDR3 nucleotides are TGCGCCAGCAGCGTCAGATCGGGGCCCAATGAGCAGTTCTTC.

The chain carries TRBV6-1 and TRBJ1-3, with 9 positions matching TRBD1. V was pared by 5 bases and J by 3 bases, with 2 bases of the junction left unmatched. The CDR3 sequence is 14 residues long. From germline, CDR1 is MNHNS and CDR2 SASEGT. As DNA, the CDR3 is TGTGCCAGCAGTAAGACAGGGGGTGGAAACACCATATATTTT. The encoded protein is CASSKTGGGNTIYF.

V is TRBV11-3 and J is TRBJ2-1, with TRBD2 identical over 12 bases. Germline loops: CDR1 SGHNT, CDR2 YENEEA. This CDR3 comprises 16 residues. Unmatched junction bases numbered 8, after V lost 5 bases and J lost 6 bases. CDR3 region: CASSPGTSGLRNEQFF. In DNA, the CDR3 is TGTGCCAGCAGCCCAGGGACTAGCGGGCTCCGCAATGAGCAGTTCTTC.

V is TRBV6-6 and J is TRBJ1-5, with TRBD1 matching 7 bases. From germline, CDR1 is MNHNY and CDR2 SVGAGI (reference sequence). Trimming removed 6 bases from V and 4 bases from J; junction bases left unmatched: 3. The CDR3 totals 13 residues. The CDR3 DNA sequence: TGTGCCAGCAGCCCGACAGGGAATCAGCCCCAGCATTTT. Translated: CASSPTGNQPQHF.

This sequence joins TRBV10-3 and TRBJ1-2; a possible D gene is TRBD1 (6 bases). Germline values: CDR1 ENHRY, CDR2 SYGVKD. The CDR3 runs 15 residues. Trimming shortened V by 3 bases and J by 8 bases, and 19 bases separated the two germline ends. CDR3 nucleotides: TGTGCCATCAGTGACCCAGACAGGTTGGTGAGGGGCTACACCTTC. Protein sequence: CAISDPDRLVRGYTF.